This T cell receptor (beta chain) was recovered during a study of blood T cell repertoires in COVID-19. In assigning cohorts, the study relied on participant-reported clinical history. TCRdb's table, derived via immunoSEQ multiplex PCR, lists solely in-frame clones and lacks some. Among over 250,000 clones listed, 89% were seen once. This clone was detected once. From germline, CDR1 is LGHNA and CDR2 YNFKEQ. V lost 2 bases to trimming and J lost 7 bases, with 12 bases between them. The CDR3 has 14 residues. The TCR was taken from a woman in her sixties or seventies who had recovered from COVID-19. Sequenced input: PBMCs or T cells enriched from blood (not recorded which). V is TRBV4-2 and J is TRBJ2-4; possible D gene TRBD2, 6 bases. The CDR3 sequence: CASSQPMGLNIQYF. The CDR3 DNA sequence: TGTGCCAGCAGCCAACCAATGGGACTTAACATTCAGTACTTC.